The 16 T cell receptor beta chains given below trace back to one sample, sequenced in a study of OX40 agonist ivuxolimab in advanced cancers. Generated by immunoSEQ multiplex PCR, the TCRdb table keeps only in-frame clones and is missing some. Of roughly 60,000 clones in the sample, about 85% were seen once. The source was CD4+ or CD8+ T cells sorted from blood, collected in a trial of the OX40 agonist ivuxolimab. The receptors come from an adult with an advanced solid tumor such as melanoma, head and neck, liver or kidney cancer.

This sequence joins TRBV9 and TRBJ2-1; TRBD1 matches 9 bases. V shed 1 base and J 5 bases; nucleotides not matched to a gene: 7. The germline V gene has CDR1 SGDLS and CDR2 YYNGEE. This CDR3 region has 16 residues. In DNA form, the CDR3 reads TGTGCCAGCAGCGTAAGTGTGGGACAGGGCGACAATGAGCAGTTCTTC. Amino acid sequence: CASSVSVGQGDNEQFF. The whole variable domain, remainder taken from reference TRBV9 and TRBJ2-1, is DSGVTQTPKHLITATGQRVTLRCSPRSGDLSVYWYQQSLDQGLQFLIQYYNGEERAKGNILERFSAQQFPDLHSELNLSSLELGDSALYFCASSVSVGQGDNEQFFGPGTRLTVL.

The chain carries TRBV7-3 and TRBJ2-1; 7 bases are shared with TRBD1. In germline, CDR1 is SGHTA, CDR2 FQGTGA. The CDR3 runs 14 residues. V dropped 2 bases and J dropped 8; count of bases not matched to a gene: 6. This CDR3 reads CASSLEGAGDEQFF. Here the CDR3 DNA reads TGTGCCAGCAGCTTAGAGGGGGCGGGCGATGAGCAGTTCTTC.

Ten or more counts support this clone. The rearrangement joins TRBV7-9 to TRBJ1-6; D is unresolved. Trimming removed 3 bases at V and 7 bases at J, with 10 bases between. CDR3 size: 14 residues. Germline V lookup: CDR1 SEHNR, CDR2 FQNEAQ (reference sequence). CDR3 sequence: CASSFVPDNSPLHF. CDR3 nucleotides: TGTGCCAGCAGCTTCGTGCCGGACAATTCACCCCTCCACTTT.

The genes are TRBV14 and TRBJ1-6; D possibly corresponds to TRBD1 (6 bases). Trimming removed 8 bases from V and 7 bases from J, with 15 bases in between. This CDR3 spans 14 amino acids. The V gene's germline CDR1 is SGHDN and CDR2 FVKESK. The CDR3 DNA sequence: TGTGCCAGCTCTGACAGGAGGGGAAATTCACCCCTCCACTTT. Its translation: CASSDRRGNSPLHF.

V gene TRBV10-3 combines with J gene TRBJ1-1, with TRBD1 identical over 9 bases. This CDR3 contains 13 residues. V was pared by 7 bases and J by 6 bases, with 6 bases of the junction left unmatched. Germline V gene data show CDR1 as ENHRY and CDR2 as SYGVKD. CDR3: CAIKGQGDAEAFF. CDR3 sequence (DNA): TGTGCCATCAAGGGACAGGGCGACGCTGAAGCTTTCTTT.

This clone turned up a few times. The rearrangement uses TRBV21-1 and TRBJ2-1; the tabulated D call, TRBD1, remains unverified against the DNA. TRBV21-1 is a pseudogene segment. The CDR3 spans 16 residues. The CDR3 DNA reads as TGTGCCAGCAGCAAAGCAAGGACAGGGTTTTCCAATGAGCAGTTCTTC. It codes for CASSKARTGFSNEQFF.

This clone has a handful of counts. The CDR3 DNA reads TGTGCCAGCAGCCCGACACCCGCCTCCTACGAGCAGTACTTC. This translates into CASSPTPASYEQYF. The chain recombines TRBV7-9 with TRBJ2-7; no definite D call. Germline assignment: CDR1 SEHNR and CDR2 FQNEAQ (reference sequence). Trimming pared 5 bases from V and 0 bases from J, leaving 11 bases between. CDR3 length: 14 residues.

The genes are TRBV7-2 and TRBJ2-1; 7 nucleotides match TRBD2. CDR1 SGHTA and CDR2 FQGNSA come from the germline V gene. The CDR3 runs 15 residues. Trimming took 1 base from V and 3 from J; bases not matched to a gene: 3. The CDR3 DNA is TGTGCCAGCAGCTTAGGCGGGAGCGGCTACAATGAGCAGTTCTTC. This gives the protein CASSLGGSGYNEQFF.

The gene calls are TRBV7-2 and TRBJ1-3; D is perhaps TRBD1 (6 bases). The length of the CDR3 is 12 residues. Germline V gene lookup returns CDR1 SGHTA and CDR2 FQGNSA. Trimming took off 10 bases at V and 8 bases at J, with 15 bases between the two ends. DNA of the CDR3: TGTGCCATCGGGACACCCGGCTACACCATATATTTT. It yields the protein CAIGTPGYTIYF.

This clone was recorded once. The chain carries TRBV5-5 and TRBJ2-5, with TRBD1 matching over 8 bases. The V gene end was trimmed by 0 bases and the J gene end by 5 bases; junction bases not matched to a gene: 6. The CDR3 contains 15 residues. Germline assignment: CDR1 SGHKS and CDR2 YYEKEE (reference sequence). For the CDR3, the DNA is TGTGCCAGCAGCTTGGGGGGGACAGGAGGTGAGACCCAGTACTTC. Its protein product is CASSLGGTGGETQYF.

This clone was seen more than once but under ten times. V is TRBV18 and J is TRBJ1-5; 7 nucleotides match TRBD1. Germline values: CDR1 KGHSH, CDR2 LQKENI. The CDR3 contains 14 residues. Trimming cost V 4 bases and J 4 bases; bases outside gene matches: 4. The CDR3 coding sequence is TGTGCCAGCTCACGACAGGGACCAAATCAGCCCCAGCATTTT. Amino acid sequence: CASSRQGPNQPQHF. Drawing the rest from reference TRBV18 and TRBJ1-5, the complete variable domain is NAGVMQNPRHLVRRRGQEARLRCSPMKGHSHVYWYRQLPEEGLKFMVYLQKENIIDESGMPKERFSAEFPKEGPSILRIQQVVRGDSAAYFCASSRQGPNQPQHFGDGTRLSIL.

This rearrangement joins TRBV5-4 to TRBJ2-7; the match to TRBD2 covers 11 bases. Unmatched junction bases numbered 3, after V lost 4 bases and J lost 0 bases. The CDR3 is 15 residues long. The germline V gene encodes CDR1 SGHNT and CDR2 YYREEE (reference sequence). The CDR3, as DNA: TGTGCCAGCAGCCGTAGCGGGGGGGCCTCCTACGAGCAGTACTTC. This codes for CASSRSGGASYEQYF.

This clone was seen once. The V call is TRBV28, the J call TRBJ1-2, with TRBD1 matching over 9 bases. Trimming at V came to 6 bases and at J to 1 base, leaving 12 bases not matched to a gene. The CDR3 loop spans 17 amino acids. Germline CDR1 is MDHEN and CDR2 is SYDVKM. The CDR3 nucleotides are TGTGCCAGCAGACCCGGACAGGGGAGGTTTGGTAACTATGGCTACACCTTC. Translated: CASRPGQGRFGNYGYTF.

This clone appeared a single time. The rearrangement links TRBV29-1 to TRBJ2-1; 7 bases line up with TRBD1. V trimming: 1 base; J trimming: 5 bases; junction bases outside the gene matches: 11. Germline V lookup: CDR1 SQVTM, CDR2 ANQGSEA. This CDR3 is built from 16 residues. The CDR3 is CSVEGMQGVHDNEQFF. Written as DNA, the CDR3 is TGCAGCGTTGAAGGCATGCAGGGGGTCCATGACAATGAGCAGTTCTTC.

The chain combines TRBV10-2 with TRBJ2-7, with D tentatively TRBD1 (5 bases). This CDR3 region has 13 residues. Deletions cut 3 bases from V and 2 bases from J, with 8 bases between. Germline CDR1 is WSHSY and CDR2 is SAAADI. CDR3: CASSEDSPYEQYF. CDR3 in DNA: TGCGCCAGCAGTGAAGACAGTCCCTACGAGCAGTACTTC.

The chain carries TRBV7-2 and TRBJ1-1; D is undetermined. Germline V gene data show CDR1 as SGHTA and CDR2 as FQGNSA. CDR3 length: 13 amino acids. V was pared by 3 bases and J by 5 bases, with 10 bases between. The CDR3 sequence is CASSLSPGTEAFF. The CDR3 bases are TGTGCCAGCAGCTTGTCCCCAGGTACTGAAGCTTTCTTT.